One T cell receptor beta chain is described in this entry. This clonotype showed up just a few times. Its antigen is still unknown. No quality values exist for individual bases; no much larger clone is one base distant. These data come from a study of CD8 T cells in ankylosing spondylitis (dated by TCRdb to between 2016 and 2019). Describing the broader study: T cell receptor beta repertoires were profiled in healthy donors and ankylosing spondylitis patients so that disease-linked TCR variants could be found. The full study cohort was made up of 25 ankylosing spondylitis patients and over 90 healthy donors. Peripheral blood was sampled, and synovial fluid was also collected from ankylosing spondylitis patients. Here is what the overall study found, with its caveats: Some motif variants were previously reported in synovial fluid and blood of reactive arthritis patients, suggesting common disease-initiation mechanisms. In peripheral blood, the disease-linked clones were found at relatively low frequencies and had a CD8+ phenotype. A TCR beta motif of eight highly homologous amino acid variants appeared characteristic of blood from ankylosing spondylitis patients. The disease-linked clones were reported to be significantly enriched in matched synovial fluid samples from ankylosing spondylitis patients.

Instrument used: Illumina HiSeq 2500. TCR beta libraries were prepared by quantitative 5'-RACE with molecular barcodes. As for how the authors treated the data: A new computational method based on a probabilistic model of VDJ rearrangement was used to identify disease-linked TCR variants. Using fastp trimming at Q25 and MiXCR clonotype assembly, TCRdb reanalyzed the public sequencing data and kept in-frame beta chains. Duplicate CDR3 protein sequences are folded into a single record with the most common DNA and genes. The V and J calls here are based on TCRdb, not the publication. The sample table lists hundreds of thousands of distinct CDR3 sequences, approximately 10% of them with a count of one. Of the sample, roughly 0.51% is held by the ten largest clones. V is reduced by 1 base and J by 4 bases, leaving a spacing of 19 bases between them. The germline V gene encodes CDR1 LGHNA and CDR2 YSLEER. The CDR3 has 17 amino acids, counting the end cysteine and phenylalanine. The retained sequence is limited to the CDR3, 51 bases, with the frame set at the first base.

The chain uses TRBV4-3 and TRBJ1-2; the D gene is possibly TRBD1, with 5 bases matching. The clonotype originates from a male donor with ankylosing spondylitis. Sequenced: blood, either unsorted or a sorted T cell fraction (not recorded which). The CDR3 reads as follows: CASSQGGNALRGYGYTF. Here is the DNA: TGCGCCAGCAGCCAAGGAGGGAACGCTCTTAGGGGCTATGGCTACACCTTC.